One sample yielded the 6 T cell receptor beta chains listed below, sequenced in a study of T cell clonotyping in hematopoietic cell transplantation. TCRdb's copy holds only in-frame clones and misses some; the assay was immunoSEQ multiplex PCR. The table includes fewer than 20,000 clones, 86% detected once. Stated time point: recipient sample about 28 days before transplant, after cytoreduction. The input for sequencing was peripheral blood mononuclear cells, taken before stem cell transplant. Source of these receptors: a man between 50 and 59 years old with acute myeloid leukemia. Some clones in this sample may be carry-over from other donors' samples.

The chain employs TRBV27 and TRBJ2-7, with D hard to call. Germline lookup yields CDR1 MNHEY and CDR2 SMNVEV (reference sequence). Trimming pared 2 bases from V and 6 bases from J, leaving 11 bases between. The CDR3 runs 13 residues. The chain's CDR3 is CASSLPPPAEQYF. Written as DNA, the CDR3 is TGTGCCAGCAGTTTACCCCCGCCGGCCGAGCAGTACTTC.

The chain joins TRBV6-6 to TRBJ2-7, with no clear D. Germline loops: CDR1 MNHNY, CDR2 SVGAGI (reference sequence). With 5 bases removed from V and 0 bases from J, the gap between germline ends came to 17 bases. This CDR3 is 16 amino acids long. CDR3 bases: TGTGCCAGCAGTAATAGGGCGCTTATGAGCTCCTACGAGCAGTACTTC. This translates into CASSNRALMSSYEQYF.

The chain recombines TRBV7-7 with TRBJ2-5, with unresolved D. Per the germline V gene, CDR1 is SSHAT and CDR2 is FNYEAQ (reference sequence). There are 13 residues in the CDR3. Between the trimmed V and J ends, which lost 5 bases and 5 bases, there was a span of 12 bases. The chain's CDR3 is CASSPRLRETQYF. The CDR3 nucleotides read TGTGCCAGCAGCCCCCGGCTCCGGGAGACCCAGTACTTC.

This clone was seen a single time. The chain uses TRBV5-4 and TRBJ1-2; no clear D. V shed 4 bases and J shed 7 bases, with 11 bases lying between them. The V gene's germline CDR1 is SGHNT and CDR2 YYREEE (reference sequence). The length of the CDR3 is 12 residues. CDR3 residues: CASSTEGSGYTF. In DNA, the CDR3 is TGTGCCAGCAGCACAGAGGGTTCTGGCTACACCTTC. Full variable domain (outside the CDR3, taken from reference TRBV5-4 and TRBJ1-2): ETGVTQSPTHLIKTRGQQVTLRCSSQSGHNTVSWYQQALGQGPQFIFQYYREEENGRGNFPPRFSGLQFPNYSSELNVNALELDDSALYLCASSTEGSGYTFGSGTRLTVV.

V is TRBV30 and J is TRBJ2-3; 7 bases fit TRBD2. Looked up from germline, CDR1 is GTSNPN and CDR2 is SVGIG (reference sequence). This CDR3 region has 14 residues. V was pared by 3 bases and J by 0 bases, with 3 bases of the junction left unmatched. CDR3 coding DNA: TGTGCCTGGAGCGTCGGGAGGAGCACAGATACGCAGTATTTT. It encodes CAWSVGRSTDTQYF.

V is TRBV7-2 and J is TRBJ2-1, with 8 positions matching TRBD1. CDR1 is SGHTA, CDR2 FQGNSA, per germline. This CDR3 comprises 14 residues. V gave up 1 base and J gave up 7 bases; unmatched junction bases: 3. In nucleotides, the CDR3 is TGTGCCAGCAGCTTAGGGACAGGGTGGAATGAGCAGTTCTTC. Protein product: CASSLGTGWNEQFF. The full variable domain, in which reference TRBV7-2 and TRBJ2-1 provide the parts outside the CDR3, is GAGVSQSPSNKVTEKGKDVELRCDPISGHTALYWYRQSLGQGLEFLIYFQGNSAPDKSGLPSDRFSAERTGGSVSTLTIQRTQQEDSAVYLCASSLGTGWNEQFFGPGTRLTVL.